Below, one TCR beta chain is given with its context. This sample is drawn from a study of blood T cell repertoires in COVID-19. As for the study in general: Samples came from the United States, Italy and Spain, spanning acute and convalescent COVID-19. The cDNA or gDNA used as material had been derived from T cells, B-cell-depleted T cells, or PBMCs.

Per the authors' pipeline: From reference gene primer amplification, estimates of nucleated cell counts were derived. Produced via immunoSEQ multiplex PCR; TCRdb's table is partial and in-frame only. V, J and clone size derive from that table, while D and trimming were established from the DNA sequence. The sample yields some 120,000 clones, about 93% seen once. The Seattle patients, enrolled during active infection, were followed longitudinally. The CDR3 spans 14 residues. Germline V CDR1 and CDR2: MNHEY, SMNVEV (reference sequence). The V and J ends lost 5 bases and 7 bases respectively, with 14 bases between them.

Sequencing was carried out using peripheral blood. The chain carries TRBV27 and TRBJ2-2, with a tentative D call TRBD2 (5 bases). This receptor was identified in a man aged 50 to 59 with COVID-19, enrolled during active disease. CDR3 in amino acids: CASSSDRRGGELFF. Here the CDR3 DNA reads TGTGCCAGCAGTAGTGACCGCCGGGGCGGGGAGCTGTTTTTT.